The sequence of this T cell receptor beta chain was determined in a study of response to subunit inactivated influenza vaccine. Findings of the study overall: Authors suggested each seasonal flu vaccination may recruit only limited numbers of new T cells.

About this clonotype: What it binds is not known.

TCRdb fed the RT-PCR reads into MiXCR, producing one record per CDR3 protein. The data hold approximately 500,000 distinct CDR3 sequences, with around 15% observed a single time. This receptor was obtained from a man in his forties or fifties who received an inactivated influenza vaccine. Sequencing was performed on PBMCs from blood, taken 11 to 12 days after vaccination.

The CDR3 nucleotides are TGTGCCAGCAGTTTTCGGACTAGCACAGATACGCAGTATTTT. This translates into CASSFRTSTDTQYF. This sequence joins TRBV12-3 or TRBV12-4 and TRBJ2-3; perhaps TRBD2 as D (5 bases). Trimming shortened V by 3 bases and J by 0 bases, and 7 bases separated the two germline ends. This CDR3 spans 14 amino acids.